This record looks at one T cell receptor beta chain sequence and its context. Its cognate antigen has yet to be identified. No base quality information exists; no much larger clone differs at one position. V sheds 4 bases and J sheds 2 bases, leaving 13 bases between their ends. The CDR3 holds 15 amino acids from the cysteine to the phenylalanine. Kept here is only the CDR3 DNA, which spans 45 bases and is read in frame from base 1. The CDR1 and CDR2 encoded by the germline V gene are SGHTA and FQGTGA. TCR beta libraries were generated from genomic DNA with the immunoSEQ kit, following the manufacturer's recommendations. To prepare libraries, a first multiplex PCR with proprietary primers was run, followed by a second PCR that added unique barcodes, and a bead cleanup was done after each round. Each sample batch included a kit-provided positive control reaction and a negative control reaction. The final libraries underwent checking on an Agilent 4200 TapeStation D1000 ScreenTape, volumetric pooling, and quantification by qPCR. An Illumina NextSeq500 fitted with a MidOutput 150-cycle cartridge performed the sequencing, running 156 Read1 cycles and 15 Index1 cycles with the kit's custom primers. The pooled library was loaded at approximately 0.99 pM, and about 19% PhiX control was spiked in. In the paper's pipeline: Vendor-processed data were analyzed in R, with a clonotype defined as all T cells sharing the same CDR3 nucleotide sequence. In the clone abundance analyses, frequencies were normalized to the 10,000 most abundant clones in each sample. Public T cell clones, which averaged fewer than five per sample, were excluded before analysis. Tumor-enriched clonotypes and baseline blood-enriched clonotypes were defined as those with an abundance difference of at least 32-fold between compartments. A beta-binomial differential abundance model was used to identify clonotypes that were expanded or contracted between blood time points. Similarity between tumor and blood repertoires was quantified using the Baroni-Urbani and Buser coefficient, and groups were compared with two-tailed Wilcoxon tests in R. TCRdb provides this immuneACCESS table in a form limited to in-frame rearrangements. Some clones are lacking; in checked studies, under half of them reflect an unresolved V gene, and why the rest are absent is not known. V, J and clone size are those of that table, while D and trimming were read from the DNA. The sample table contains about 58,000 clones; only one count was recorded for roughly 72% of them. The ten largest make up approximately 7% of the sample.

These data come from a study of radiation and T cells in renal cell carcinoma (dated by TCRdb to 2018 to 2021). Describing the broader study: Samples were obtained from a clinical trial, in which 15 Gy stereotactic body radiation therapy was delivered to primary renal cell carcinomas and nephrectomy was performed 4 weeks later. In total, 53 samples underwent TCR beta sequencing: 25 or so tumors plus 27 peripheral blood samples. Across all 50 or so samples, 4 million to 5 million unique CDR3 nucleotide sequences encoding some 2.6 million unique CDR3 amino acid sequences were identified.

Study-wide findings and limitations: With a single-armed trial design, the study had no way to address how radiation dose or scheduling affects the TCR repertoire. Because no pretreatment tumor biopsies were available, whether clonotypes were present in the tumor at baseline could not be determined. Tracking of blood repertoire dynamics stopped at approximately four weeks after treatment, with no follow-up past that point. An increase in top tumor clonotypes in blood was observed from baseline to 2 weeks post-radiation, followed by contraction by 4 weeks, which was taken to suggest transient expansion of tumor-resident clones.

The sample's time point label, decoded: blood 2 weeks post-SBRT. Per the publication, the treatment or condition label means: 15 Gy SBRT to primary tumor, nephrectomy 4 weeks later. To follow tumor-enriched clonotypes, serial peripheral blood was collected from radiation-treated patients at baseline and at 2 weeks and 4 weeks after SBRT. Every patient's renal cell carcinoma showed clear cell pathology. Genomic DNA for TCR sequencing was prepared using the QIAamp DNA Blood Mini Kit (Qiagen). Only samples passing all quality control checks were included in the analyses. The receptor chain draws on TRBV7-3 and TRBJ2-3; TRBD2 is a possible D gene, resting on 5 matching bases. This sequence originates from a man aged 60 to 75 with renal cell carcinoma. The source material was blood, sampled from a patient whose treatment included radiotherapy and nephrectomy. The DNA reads TGTGCCAGCAGCTGGGCTAGCACCTCCACAGATACGCAGTATTTT. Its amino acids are CASSWASTSTDTQYF.